This TCR beta chain derives from a study of regulatory T cells in long-lasting Graves disease. Indicated time point: newly diagnosed GD, antithyroid drugs for less than 3 months. Making the TCR library involved RNA that had been extracted from PBMCs. Whole-study findings and limits: Accuracy could have been hurt by small sample size. Favoring TRBV28, TRBJ1-2 and TRBJ2-5 was a feature seen in persistent disease. Sharing of public clonotypes was greater in persistent patients (roughly 2,600) than in new patients (almost 1,000).

Investigators prepared the TCR beta libraries by applying iRepertoire HTBI primers and Arm-PCR of CDR3 regions. TCRdb itself ran the multiplex PCR reads through MiXCR, one entry per CDR3 protein. The sample includes 520,000 or so distinct CDR3 sequences, 12% of them seen just once. The CDR3 loop spans 18 amino acids. Trimming left V 5 bases short and J 2 bases short, with 25 bases between. CDR1 is SGHTA and CDR2 is FQGNSA in the germline V gene. As concerns this clonotype: What it binds is not known.

These same records also appear under a second study, on T cells in Graves' hyperthyroidism and ophthalmopathy. Turning to that study: Carried out on the TCR CDR3, a first-round RT-PCR used the HTBI primer set.

The J gene is TRBJ2-7, the V gene TRBV7-2, with D perhaps assigned TRBD1 or TRBD2 (10 bases each). The clonotype originates from a woman in her twenties or thirties with Graves disease. The specimen comprised peripheral blood mononuclear cells (PBMCs), sampled at new diagnosis, from a patient treated with antithyroid drugs. The CDR3 DNA reads as TGTGCCAGCAGCATAGACAGGGGGCCTAGCGGGAGCCCCTACGAGCAGTACTTC. Amino acids: CASSIDRGPSGSPYEQYF.